The 28 T cell receptor beta chains listed next were all sequenced from one sample in a study of blood T cell repertoires in COVID-19. Profiled with immunoSEQ multiplex PCR; TCRdb holds only in-frame clones, not every one. The table records approximately 120,000 clones, about 84% of them present only once. Material: peripheral blood. The receptors originated from a human donor in a cohort sampled during active COVID-19.

The V call is TRBV30, the J call TRBJ2-2; 13 bases fit TRBD2. The V gene's germline CDR1 is GTSNPN and CDR2 SVGIG (reference sequence). Trimming took 5 bases from V and 5 from J; bases not matched to a gene: 11. The CDR3 runs to 17 residues. The DNA for the CDR3 is TGTGCCTGGGGAAAACGGACTAGCGGGAGTTCGACCGGGGAGCTGTTTTTT. As protein: CAWGKRTSGSSTGELFF.

This clone was observed a handful of times. This rearrangement joins TRBV11-2 to TRBJ2-7; 7 bases line up with TRBD2. The CDR3 length is 13 residues. Trimming at V came to 2 bases and at J to 5 bases, leaving 3 bases not matched to a gene. Looked up from germline, CDR1 is SGHAT and CDR2 is FQNNGV. The CDR3 spells CASSLRGEDEQYF. The CDR3 bases are TGTGCCAGCAGCTTACGGGGGGAAGACGAGCAGTACTTC.

The chain uses TRBV7-2 and TRBJ1-1; possibly TRBD1 for D (6 bases). V lost 6 bases, J lost 11 bases, and 25 bases lay in between. Germline loops: CDR1 SGHTA, CDR2 FQGNSA. This CDR3 contains 15 residues. This chain's CDR3 is CASSIYRDATRGAFF. The CDR3 DNA sequence: TGTGCCAGCAGTATTTACAGGGACGCAACGCGAGGGGCTTTCTTT.

The CDR3 spells CASTDQGGNQPQHF. The CDR3 bases are TGTGCCAGTACTGACCAGGGGGGCAATCAGCCCCAGCATTTT. V and J are TRBV19 and TRBJ1-5; 7 bases align to TRBD1. The CDR3 has 14 residues. The ends lost 7 bases at V and 2 bases at J; junction bases unmatched: 5. Looked up from germline, CDR1 is LNHDA and CDR2 is SQIVND (reference sequence).

This sequence joins TRBV12-3 or TRBV12-4 and TRBJ1-2; D remains unclear. V was clipped by 1 base and J by 6 bases, with 6 bases between them. CDR3 size: 12 residues. The CDR3 spells CASSLGPNGYTF. In nucleotides, the CDR3 is TGTGCCAGCAGTTTAGGGCCAAATGGCTACACCTTC.

The chain joins TRBV3-1 (or the pseudogene TRBV3-2) to TRBJ1-1; 11 bases fit TRBD1. The CDR3 extends over 15 amino acids. Trimming took 3 bases from V and 4 from J; bases not matched to a gene: 4. In germline, CDR1 is LGHDT, CDR2 YNNKEL (reference sequence). The CDR3 region has the DNA TGTGCCAGCAGCCACAGCGGGACAGGGGGCACTGAAGCTTTCTTT. It yields the protein CASSHSGTGGTEAFF.

Only one count was recorded for this clone. The chain uses TRBV30 and TRBJ1-4; weak D call: TRBD1 (6 bases). Germline CDR1 is GTSNPN and CDR2 is SVGIG (reference sequence). V was trimmed by 3 bases and J by 5 bases, leaving 16 bases between them. This CDR3 is 15 amino acids long. CDR3 nucleotide sequence: TGTGCCTGGAGCGATACGGACAGCTTAAATGAAAAACTGTTTTTT. This sequence encodes CAWSDTDSLNEKLFF.

The rearrangement links TRBV12-5 to TRBJ2-3, with 7 bases matching TRBD2. V was pared by 8 bases and J by 2 bases, with 7 bases of the junction left unmatched. The CDR3 contains 14 residues. Germline CDR1 is LGHNT and CDR2 is FRNRAP. The CDR3 here is CASSWREITDTQYF. The CDR3 DNA follows: TGTGCTAGTTCTTGGCGGGAGATCACAGATACGCAGTATTTT. Combining the CDR3 with reference TRBV12-5 and TRBJ2-3 gives the whole variable domain DARVTQTPRHKVTEMGQEVTMRCQPILGHNTVFWYRQTMMQGLELLAYFRNRAPLDDSGMPKDRFSAEMPDATLATLKIQPSEPRDSAVYFCASSWREITDTQYFGPGTRLTVL.

The chain uses TRBV19 and TRBJ2-7; TRBD2 matches 7 bases. Germline loops: CDR1 LNHDA, CDR2 SQIVND (reference sequence). After removal of 4 bases from V and 2 bases from J, the junction contained 5 bases not matched to a gene. The CDR3 covers 14 residues. Here the CDR3 reads CASSSGGGAYEQYF. In DNA form, the CDR3 reads TGTGCCAGTAGTAGCGGGGGAGGGGCCTACGAGCAGTACTTC.

This sequence joins TRBV7-8 and TRBJ2-1; the D gene is possibly TRBD1 (6 bases). The germline V and J ends were trimmed by 4 bases and 6 bases, with 16 bases remaining between them. The CDR3 runs to 15 residues. CDR1 and CDR2 (germline): SGHVS, FQNEAQ. The CDR3 region has the DNA TGTGCCAGCAGCTCCACAGGGTCTCTGGGCAATGAGCAGTTCTTC. Protein sequence: CASSSTGSLGNEQFF.

The V and J genes are TRBV27 and TRBJ2-2; 9 nucleotides agree with TRBD1. Per the germline V gene, CDR1 is MNHEY and CDR2 is SMNVEV (reference sequence). This CDR3 region has 15 residues. The V and J ends lost 4 bases and 3 bases, in that order; junction bases with no gene match: 3. The CDR3 loop reads CASSSRDRDTGELFF. The CDR3 nucleotides read TGTGCCAGCAGTTCCCGGGACAGGGACACCGGGGAGCTGTTTTTT.

The chain employs TRBV11-2 and TRBJ2-1; 9 bases fit TRBD2. CDR1 is SGHAT and CDR2 is FQNNGV in the germline V gene. The CDR3 sequence is 17 residues long. With V trimmed by 1 base and J by 9 bases, 13 bases remained unmatched. DNA of the CDR3: TGTGCCAGCAGCTTAGTGGGGGGCGGGAGGGCCGCTGGTGAGCAGTTCTTC. Translation gives CASSLVGGGRAAGEQFF.

DNA for the CDR3: TGTGCCATCAGTAGTCCAGGGGGGACCACCGGGGAGCTGTTTTTT. It is translated as CAISSPGGTTGELFF. This sequence joins TRBV10-3 and TRBJ2-2; maybe TRBD1 (7 bases). CDR1 is ENHRY, CDR2 SYGVKD, per germline. The CDR3 contains 15 residues. Trimming took 5 bases from V and 4 from J, leaving 14 bases between them.

The rearrangement uses TRBV11-2 and TRBJ2-5; 14 nucleotides line up with TRBD2. CDR1 is SGHAT and CDR2 is FQNNGV in the germline V gene. The CDR3 has 16 amino acids. The V segment lost 5 bases and the J segment 5 bases; nucleotides outside the gene matches: 7. The CDR3 DNA reads as TGTGCCAGCAGCCGGGGACTAGCGGGAGTGATGGAGACCCAGTACTTC. It codes for CASSRGLAGVMETQYF.

The V and J genes are TRBV19 and TRBJ1-1; the D gene is possibly TRBD1 (5 bases). The V gene's germline CDR1 is LNHDA and CDR2 SQIVND (reference sequence). The CDR3 totals 15 residues. Trimming cost V 4 bases and J 1 base, with 13 bases left between them. The CDR3 here is CASSTPGGANTEAFF. CDR3 coding DNA: TGTGCCAGTAGTACCCCCGGAGGGGCGAACACTGAAGCTTTCTTT.

The J gene is TRBJ2-7, the V gene TRBV7-9, with 10 bases fitting TRBD1. Germline loops: CDR1 SEHNR, CDR2 FQNEAQ (reference sequence). With 4 bases clipped from V and 6 bases from J, the junction kept 12 bases outside the gene matches. The CDR3 consists of 16 residues. The CDR3 reads CASSSPTGTGVSEQYF. CDR3 coding DNA: TGTGCCAGCAGCTCACCTACCGGGACAGGGGTCTCCGAGCAGTACTTC.

The chain couples TRBV5-4 to TRBJ2-2; a possible D gene is TRBD2 (6 bases). The V gene's germline CDR1 is SGHNT and CDR2 YYREEE (reference sequence). V lost 4 bases and J lost 2, with 12 bases in between. The CDR3 runs to 15 residues. In DNA form, the CDR3 reads TGTGCCAGCAGCCCCGCGGGGCTCAACACCGGGGAGCTGTTTTTT. This gives the protein CASSPAGLNTGELFF. Complete variable domain (other parts from reference TRBV5-4 and TRBJ2-2): ETGVTQSPTHLIKTRGQQVTLRCSSQSGHNTVSWYQQALGQGPQFIFQYYREEENGRGNFPPRFSGLQFPNYSSELNVNALELDDSALYLCASSPAGLNTGELFFGEGSRLTVL.

The chain is built from TRBV3-1 (or the pseudogene TRBV3-2) and TRBJ1-4; 7 bases align to TRBD1. Germline trimming cut 2 bases from V and 6 bases from J; bases unmatched to any gene: 0. The CDR3 loop spans 13 amino acids. Germline V gene sequence: CDR1 LGHDT, CDR2 YNNKEL (reference sequence). CDR3 sequence (DNA): TGTGCCAGCAGCCAACAGGGGGATGAAAAACTGTTTTTT. Encoded protein: CASSQQGDEKLFF.

The genes are TRBV19 and TRBJ1-4; D might be TRBD1 (6 bases). The CDR3 totals 15 residues. Germline V gene data show CDR1 as LNHDA and CDR2 as SQIVND (reference sequence). V dropped 4 bases and J dropped 3 bases, with 12 bases sitting between them. Written as DNA, the CDR3 is TGTGCCAGTAGTACCCGACAGGCAGCTAATGAAAAACTGTTTTTT. This codes for CASSTRQAANEKLFF.

The chain couples TRBV6-2 or TRBV6-3 to TRBJ2-7; perhaps TRBD2 as D (5 bases). CDR3 length equals 15 residues. The ends were cut back, 2 bases at V and 1 base at J, with 12 bases in the middle. Germline V gene lookup returns CDR1 MNHEY and CDR2 SVGEGT. The chain's CDR3 is CASSYTGRVSYEQYF. The CDR3 coding sequence is TGTGCCAGCAGTTACACCGGGCGGGTTTCCTACGAGCAGTACTTC.

The V gene is TRBV6-5, the J gene TRBJ2-7; D might be TRBD2 (5 bases). The germline V and J ends were trimmed by 7 bases and 5 bases, with 15 bases remaining between them. Germline V gives CDR1 MNHEY, CDR2 SVGAGI. The length of the CDR3 is 13 residues. The DNA for the CDR3 is TGTGCCAGCATGGATACGATAGCGAACGAGCAGTACTTC. It translates to CASMDTIANEQYF.

This clone was observed a few times. The rearrangement joins TRBV7-9 to TRBJ1-2, with D perhaps matching TRBD1 (5 bases). CDR1 is SEHNR and CDR2 is FQNEAQ in the germline V gene (reference sequence). The CDR3 consists of 16 residues. V was cut by 5 bases and J by 0 bases, with 16 bases left in between. CDR3 sequence: CASSQRWDSANYGYTF. CDR3 DNA sequence: TGTGCCAGCAGCCAAAGATGGGACTCCGCTAACTATGGCTACACCTTC.

CDR3 region: CASSPPGIAGGTYNEQFF. CDR3 in DNA: TGTGCCAGCTCACCACCGGGGATAGCGGGAGGGACCTACAATGAGCAGTTCTTC. The chain carries TRBV18 and TRBJ2-1; 11 nucleotides agree with TRBD2. CDR3 length: 18 amino acids. With V trimmed by 0 bases and J by 2 bases, 6 bases remained unmatched. Germline CDR1 is KGHSH and CDR2 is LQKENI. The whole variable domain, remainder taken from reference TRBV18 and TRBJ2-1, is NAGVMQNPRHLVRRRGQEARLRCSPMKGHSHVYWYRQLPEEGLKFMVYLQKENIIDESGMPKERFSAEFPKEGPSILRIQQVVRGDSAAYFCASSPPGIAGGTYNEQFFGPGTRLTVL.

V gene TRBV6-5 combines with J gene TRBJ2-7; no clear D. The V gene's germline CDR1 is MNHEY and CDR2 SVGAGI. This CDR3 is built from 11 residues. V was cut by 2 bases and J by 3 bases, with 2 bases left in between. This CDR3 reads CASSYRYEQYF. The CDR3 nucleotides read TGTGCCAGCAGTTACCGCTACGAGCAGTACTTC.

CDR3 loop: CASRQGPPTDTQYF. The CDR3 DNA sequence: TGTGCCAGTAGACAGGGCCCACCGACAGATACGCAGTATTTT. The V call is TRBV19, the J call TRBJ2-3; possible D gene TRBD1, 6 bases. Germline values: CDR1 LNHDA, CDR2 SQIVND (reference sequence). V was cut by 6 bases and J by 3 bases, with 13 bases left in between. The length of the CDR3 is 14 residues.

CDR3 sequence: CSVAAGGATDTQYF. The CDR3, as DNA: TGCAGCGTTGCGGCGGGGGGGGCCACAGATACGCAGTATTTT. The chain is built from TRBV29-1 and TRBJ2-3; TRBD2 matches 9 bases. Per germline, CDR1 SQVTM and CDR2 ANQGSEA. The CDR3 has 14 amino acids. The V gene end was trimmed by 4 bases and the J gene end by 2 bases; junction bases not matched to a gene: 4.

This sequence joins TRBV11-2 and TRBJ2-7; D is uncertain. The germline V gene encodes CDR1 SGHAT and CDR2 FQNNGV. V was cut by 3 bases and J by 7 bases, with 10 bases left in between. CDR3 length: 12 residues. As DNA, the CDR3 is TGTGCCAGCAGCTTTTCCTCTAAGGAGCAGTACTTC. This encodes CASSFSSKEQYF.

The chain has TRBV19 and TRBJ2-3; 10 bases align to TRBD1. The CDR3 is 15 residues long. Trimming took 9 bases from V and 2 from J; bases not matched to a gene: 8. Germline V gene lookup returns CDR1 LNHDA and CDR2 SQIVND (reference sequence). The CDR3 protein is CASRPGQGPTDTQYF. Written as DNA, the CDR3 is TGTGCCAGCAGACCGGGACAGGGGCCCACAGATACGCAGTATTTT.